This T cell receptor (beta chain) was captured by sequencing in a study of vaccination and CD4 T cells after COVID-19. As for the study in general: Two doses of either BNT162b2 or mRNA-1273 vaccine were given to participants.

Looked up from germline, CDR1 is SEHNR and CDR2 is FQNEAQ (reference sequence). CDR3 length: 14 amino acids. The V end lost 1 base, the J end lost 5 bases, and 8 bases lay between the germline ends. Concerning this clonotype itself: Its target is not known.

The Oncomine TCR Beta short-read assay was applied to DNA of cultured CD4+ T cells. Using its own MiXCR run on the PCR reads, TCRdb lists one record per CDR3 protein. Found here are some 14,000 distinct CDR3 sequences, roughly 63% of them singletons; the top ten hold 6.2%. Treatment indicated: approximately nine-day PBMC culture with coronavirus spike peptide pools or control peptides (ViraFEST assay). Sequenced material: CD4+ T cells from blood, cultured in vitro. This receptor was taken from a human donor who had recovered from COVID-19. This chain uses TRBV7-9 with TRBJ2-2; D ambiguous. The DNA of the CDR3 is TGTGCCAGCAGCTTAGATGGGGAAACCGGGGAGCTGTTTTTT. This codes for CASSLDGETGELFF. The full variable domain, in which reference TRBV7-9 and TRBJ2-2 provide the parts outside the CDR3, is DTGVSQNPRHKITKRGQNVTFRCDPISEHNRLYWYRQTLGQGPEFLTYFQNEAQLEKSRLLSDRFSAERPKGSFSTLEIQRTEQGDSAMYLCASSLDGETGELFFGEGSRLTVL.